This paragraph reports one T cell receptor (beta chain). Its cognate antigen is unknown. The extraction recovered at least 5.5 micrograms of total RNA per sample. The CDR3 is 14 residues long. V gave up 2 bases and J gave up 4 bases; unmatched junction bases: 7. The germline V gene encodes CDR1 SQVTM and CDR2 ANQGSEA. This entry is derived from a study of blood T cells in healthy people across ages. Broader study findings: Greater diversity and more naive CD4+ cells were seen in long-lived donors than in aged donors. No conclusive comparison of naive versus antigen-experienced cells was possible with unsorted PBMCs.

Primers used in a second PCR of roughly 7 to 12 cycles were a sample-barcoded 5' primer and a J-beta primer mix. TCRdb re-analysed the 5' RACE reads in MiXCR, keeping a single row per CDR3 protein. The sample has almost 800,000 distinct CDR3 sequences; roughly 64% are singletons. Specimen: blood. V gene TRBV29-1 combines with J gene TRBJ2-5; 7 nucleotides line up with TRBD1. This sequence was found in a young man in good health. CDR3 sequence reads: CSVEPQGVGETQYF. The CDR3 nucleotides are TGCAGCGTTGAACCCCAGGGGGTGGGAGAGACCCAGTACTTC.